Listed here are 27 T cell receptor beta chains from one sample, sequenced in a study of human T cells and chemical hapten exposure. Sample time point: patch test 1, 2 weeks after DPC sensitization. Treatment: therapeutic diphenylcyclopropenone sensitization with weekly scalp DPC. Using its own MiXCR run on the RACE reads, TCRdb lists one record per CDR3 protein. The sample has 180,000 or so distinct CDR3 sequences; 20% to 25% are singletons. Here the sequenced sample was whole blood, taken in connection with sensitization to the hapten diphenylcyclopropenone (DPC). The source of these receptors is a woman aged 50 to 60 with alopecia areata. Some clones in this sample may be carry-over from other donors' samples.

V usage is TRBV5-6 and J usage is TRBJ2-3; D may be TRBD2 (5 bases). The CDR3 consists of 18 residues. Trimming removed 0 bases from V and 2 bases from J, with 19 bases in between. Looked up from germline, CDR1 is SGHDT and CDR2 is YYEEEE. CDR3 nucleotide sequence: TGTGCCAGCAGCTTGGGAGGCCTAGCCTTTTCTTACACAGATACGCAGTATTTT. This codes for CASSLGGLAFSYTDTQYF.

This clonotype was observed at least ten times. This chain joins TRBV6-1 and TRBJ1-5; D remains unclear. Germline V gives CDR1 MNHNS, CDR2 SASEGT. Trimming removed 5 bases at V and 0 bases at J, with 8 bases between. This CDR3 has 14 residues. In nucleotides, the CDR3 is TGTGCCAGCAGTTCAAGGGATAGCAATCAGCCCCAGCATTTT. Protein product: CASSSRDSNQPQHF.

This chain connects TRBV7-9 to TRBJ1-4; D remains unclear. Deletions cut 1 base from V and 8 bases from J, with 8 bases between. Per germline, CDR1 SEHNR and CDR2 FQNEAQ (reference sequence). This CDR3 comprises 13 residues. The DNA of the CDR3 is TGTGCCAGCAGCTTAGGAGGTTGGGAAAAACTGTTTTTT. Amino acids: CASSLGGWEKLFF.

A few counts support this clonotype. Here the CDR3 reads CASNRRDRNNQPQHF. DNA of the CDR3: TGTGCCAGCAATCGCCGGGACAGAAACAATCAGCCCCAGCATTTT. The chain has TRBV6-1 and TRBJ1-5; 7 positions match TRBD1. The CDR3 has 15 amino acids. Germline CDR1 is MNHNS and CDR2 is SASEGT. The ends lost 7 bases at V and 3 bases at J; junction bases unmatched: 9.

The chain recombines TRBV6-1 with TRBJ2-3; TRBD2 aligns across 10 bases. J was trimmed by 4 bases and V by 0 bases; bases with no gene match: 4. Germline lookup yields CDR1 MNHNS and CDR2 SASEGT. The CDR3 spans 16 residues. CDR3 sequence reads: CASSEASSGRSDTQYF. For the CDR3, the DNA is TGTGCCAGCAGTGAAGCGTCTAGCGGGAGATCAGATACGCAGTATTTT.

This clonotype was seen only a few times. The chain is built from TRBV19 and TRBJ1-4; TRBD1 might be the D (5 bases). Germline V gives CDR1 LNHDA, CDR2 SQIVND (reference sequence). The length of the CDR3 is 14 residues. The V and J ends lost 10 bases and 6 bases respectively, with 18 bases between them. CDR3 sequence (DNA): TGTGCCACCGCGGCCCCCCTGGGGGATGAAAAACTGTTTTTT. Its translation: CATAAPLGDEKLFF.

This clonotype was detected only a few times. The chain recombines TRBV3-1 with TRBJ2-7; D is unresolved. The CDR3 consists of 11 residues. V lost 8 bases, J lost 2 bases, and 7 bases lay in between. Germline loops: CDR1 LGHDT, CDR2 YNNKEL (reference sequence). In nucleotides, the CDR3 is TGTGCCAGCTCTGCCCCCTACGAGCAGTACTTC. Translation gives CASSAPYEQYF.

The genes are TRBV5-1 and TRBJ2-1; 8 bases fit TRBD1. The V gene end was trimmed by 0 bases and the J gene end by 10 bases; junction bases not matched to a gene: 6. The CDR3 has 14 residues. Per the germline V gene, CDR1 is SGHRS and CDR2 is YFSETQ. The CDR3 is CASSLGQGAREQFF. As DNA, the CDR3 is TGCGCCAGCAGCTTGGGGCAGGGGGCTAGGGAGCAGTTCTTC.

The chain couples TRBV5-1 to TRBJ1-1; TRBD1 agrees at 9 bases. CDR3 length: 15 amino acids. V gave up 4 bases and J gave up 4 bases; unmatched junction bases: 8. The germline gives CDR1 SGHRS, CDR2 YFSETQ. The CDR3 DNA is TGCGCCAGCAGCGAGCCACAGGGGGCTAGCACTGAAGCTTTCTTT. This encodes CASSEPQGASTEAFF.

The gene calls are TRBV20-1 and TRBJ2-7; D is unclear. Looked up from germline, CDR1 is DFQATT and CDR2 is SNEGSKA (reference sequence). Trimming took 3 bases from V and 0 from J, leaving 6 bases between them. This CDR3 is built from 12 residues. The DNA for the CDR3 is TGCAGTGCTAGCCCAGACTCCTACGAGCAGTACTTC. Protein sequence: CSASPDSYEQYF.

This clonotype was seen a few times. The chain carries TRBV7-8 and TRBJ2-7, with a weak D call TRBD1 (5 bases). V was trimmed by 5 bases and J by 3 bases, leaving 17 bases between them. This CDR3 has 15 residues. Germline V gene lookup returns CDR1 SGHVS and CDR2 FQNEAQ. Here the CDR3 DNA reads TGTGCCAGCAGCCGGACGGACGGGCAGGGCTACGAGCAGTACTTC. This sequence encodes CASSRTDGQGYEQYF.

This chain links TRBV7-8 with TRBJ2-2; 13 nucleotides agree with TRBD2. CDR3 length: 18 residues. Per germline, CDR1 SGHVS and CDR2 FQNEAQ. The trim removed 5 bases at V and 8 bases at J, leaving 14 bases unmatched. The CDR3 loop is CASSRRPGLAGRAGELFF. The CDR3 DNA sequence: TGTGCCAGCAGCCGCCGGCCGGGACTAGCGGGAAGAGCGGGGGAGCTGTTTTTT.

CDR3 amino acids: CASSHGQSNTEAFF. As DNA, the CDR3 is TGCGCCAGCAGCCACGGACAGTCAAACACTGAAGCTTTCTTT. The V gene is TRBV4-1, the J gene TRBJ1-1; D is perhaps TRBD1 (6 bases). The germline V gene has CDR1 MGHRA and CDR2 YSYEKL. Trimming shortened V by 3 bases and J by 2 bases, and 10 bases separated the two germline ends. This CDR3 region has 14 residues.

CDR3 nucleotide sequence: TGTGCCAGCAGCCAAGACAACAGGGTGAGTGGCTACACCTTC. It is translated as CASSQDNRVSGYTF. This chain connects TRBV3-1 to TRBJ1-2; D might be TRBD1 (6 bases). V gave up 0 bases and J gave up 7 bases, with 12 bases separating them. From germline, CDR1 is LGHDT and CDR2 YNNKEL (reference sequence). There are 14 residues in the CDR3.

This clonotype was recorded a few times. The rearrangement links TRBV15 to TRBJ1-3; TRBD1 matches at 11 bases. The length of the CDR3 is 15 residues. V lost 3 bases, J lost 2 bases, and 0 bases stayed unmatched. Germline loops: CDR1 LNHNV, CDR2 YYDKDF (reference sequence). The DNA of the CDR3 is TGTGCCACCAGCAGGGGACAGGGGGCTGGAAACACCATATATTTT. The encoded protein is CATSRGQGAGNTIYF.

The CDR3 region is CASSYRHGAGEQFF. The CDR3 DNA reads TGTGCCAGCAGTTACCGCCACGGGGCGGGTGAGCAGTTCTTC. The chain recombines TRBV6-2 or TRBV6-3 with TRBJ2-1; the D gene could be TRBD1 or TRBD2 (5 bases each). The CDR3 has 14 residues. The ends were cut back, 2 bases at V and 9 bases at J, with 14 bases in the middle. CDR1 MNHEY and CDR2 SVGEGT come from the germline V gene.

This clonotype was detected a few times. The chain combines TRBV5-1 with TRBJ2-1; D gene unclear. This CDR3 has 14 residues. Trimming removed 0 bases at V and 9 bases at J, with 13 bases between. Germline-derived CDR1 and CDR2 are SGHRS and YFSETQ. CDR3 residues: CASSLAYDGREQFF. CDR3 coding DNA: TGCGCCAGCAGCTTGGCCTACGACGGTCGTGAGCAGTTCTTC.

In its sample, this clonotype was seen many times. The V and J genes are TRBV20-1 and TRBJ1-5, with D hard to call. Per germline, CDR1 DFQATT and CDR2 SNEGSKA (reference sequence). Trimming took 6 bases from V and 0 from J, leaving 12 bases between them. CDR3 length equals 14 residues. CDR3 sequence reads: CSATIGNSNQPQHF. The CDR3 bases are TGCAGTGCAACAATCGGGAATAGCAATCAGCCCCAGCATTTT.

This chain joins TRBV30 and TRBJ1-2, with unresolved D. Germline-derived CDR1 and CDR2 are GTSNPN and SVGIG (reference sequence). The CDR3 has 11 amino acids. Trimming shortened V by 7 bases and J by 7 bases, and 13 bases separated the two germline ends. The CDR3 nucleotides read TGTGCCTCCCTAGTCGGCGTTGGCTACACCTTC. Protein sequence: CASLVGVGYTF.

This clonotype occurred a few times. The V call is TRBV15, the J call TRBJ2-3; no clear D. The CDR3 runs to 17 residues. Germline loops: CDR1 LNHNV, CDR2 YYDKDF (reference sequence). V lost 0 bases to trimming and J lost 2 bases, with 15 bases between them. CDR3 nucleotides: TGTGCCACCAGCAGAGACCGAAGTAGCAGCCTCACAGATACGCAGTATTTT. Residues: CATSRDRSSSLTDTQYF.

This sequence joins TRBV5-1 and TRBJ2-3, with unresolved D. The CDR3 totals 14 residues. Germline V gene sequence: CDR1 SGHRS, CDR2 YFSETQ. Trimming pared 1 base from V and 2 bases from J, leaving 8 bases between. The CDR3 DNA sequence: TGCGCCAGCAGCTTGACCGGTTACACAGATACGCAGTATTTT. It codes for CASSLTGYTDTQYF.

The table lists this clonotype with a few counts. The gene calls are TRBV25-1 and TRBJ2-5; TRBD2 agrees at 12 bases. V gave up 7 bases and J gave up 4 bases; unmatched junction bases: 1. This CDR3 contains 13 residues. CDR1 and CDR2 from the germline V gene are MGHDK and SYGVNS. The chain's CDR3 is CASTGLAGETQYF. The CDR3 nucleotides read TGTGCCAGCACGGGACTAGCGGGAGAGACCCAGTACTTC.

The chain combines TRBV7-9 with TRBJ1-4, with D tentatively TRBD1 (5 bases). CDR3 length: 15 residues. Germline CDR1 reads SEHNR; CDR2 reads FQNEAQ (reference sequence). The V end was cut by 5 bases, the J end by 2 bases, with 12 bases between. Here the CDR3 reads CASSTKGVTNEKLFF. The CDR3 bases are TGTGCCAGCAGCACTAAAGGGGTCACTAATGAAAAACTGTTTTTT.

The CDR3 loop reads CASSSKRDSSYNEQFF. The CDR3 region has the DNA TGTGCCAGCAGCTCAAAGCGGGACTCCTCCTACAATGAGCAGTTCTTC. The chain employs TRBV7-9 and TRBJ2-1, with 7 positions matching TRBD2. The CDR3 extends over 16 amino acids. The germline V gene has CDR1 SEHNR and CDR2 FQNEAQ (reference sequence). With 4 bases clipped from V and 0 bases from J, the junction kept 6 bases outside the gene matches. Together with reference TRBV7-9 and TRBJ2-1, the CDR3 gives the full variable domain: DTGVSQNPRHKITKRGQNVTFRCDPISEHNRLYWYRQTLGQGPEFLTYFQNEAQLEKSRLLSDRFSAERPKGSFSTLEIQRTEQGDSAMYLCASSSKRDSSYNEQFFGPGTRLTVL.

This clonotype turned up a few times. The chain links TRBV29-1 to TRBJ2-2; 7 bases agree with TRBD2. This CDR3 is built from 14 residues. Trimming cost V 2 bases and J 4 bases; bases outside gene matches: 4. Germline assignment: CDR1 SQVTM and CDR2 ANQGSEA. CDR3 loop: CSVETSAITGELFF. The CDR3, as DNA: TGCAGCGTTGAAACTAGCGCTATCACCGGGGAGCTGTTTTTT.

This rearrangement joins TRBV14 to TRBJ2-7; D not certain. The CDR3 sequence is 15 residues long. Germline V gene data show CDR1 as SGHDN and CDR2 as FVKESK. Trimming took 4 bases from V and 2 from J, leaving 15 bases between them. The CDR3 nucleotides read TGTGCCAGCAGCCGCGATGGGCGGTTCACCTACGAGCAGTACTTC. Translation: CASSRDGRFTYEQYF.

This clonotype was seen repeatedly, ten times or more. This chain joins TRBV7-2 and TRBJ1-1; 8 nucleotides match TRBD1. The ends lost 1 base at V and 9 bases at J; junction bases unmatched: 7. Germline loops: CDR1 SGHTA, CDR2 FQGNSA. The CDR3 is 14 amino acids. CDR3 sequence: CASSLDNRGRKAFF. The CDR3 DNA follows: TGTGCCAGCAGCTTAGACAACAGGGGGAGGAAAGCTTTCTTT.